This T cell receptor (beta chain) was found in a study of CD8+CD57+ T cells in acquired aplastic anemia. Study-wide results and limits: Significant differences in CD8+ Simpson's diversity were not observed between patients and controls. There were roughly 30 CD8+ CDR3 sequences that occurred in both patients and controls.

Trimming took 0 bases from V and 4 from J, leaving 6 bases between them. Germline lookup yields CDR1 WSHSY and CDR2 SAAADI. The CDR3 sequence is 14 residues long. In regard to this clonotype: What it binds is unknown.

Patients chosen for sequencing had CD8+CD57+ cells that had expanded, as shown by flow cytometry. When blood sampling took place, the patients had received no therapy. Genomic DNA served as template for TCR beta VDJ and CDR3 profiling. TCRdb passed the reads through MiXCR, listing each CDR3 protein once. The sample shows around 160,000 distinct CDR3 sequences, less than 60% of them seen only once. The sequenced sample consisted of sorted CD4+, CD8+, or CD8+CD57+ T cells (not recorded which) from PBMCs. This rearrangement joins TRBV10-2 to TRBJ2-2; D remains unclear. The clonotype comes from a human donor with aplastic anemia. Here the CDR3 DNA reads TGCGCCAGCAGTGAGTCAGGGCGCACCGGGGAGCTGTTTTTT. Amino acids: CASSESGRTGELFF.